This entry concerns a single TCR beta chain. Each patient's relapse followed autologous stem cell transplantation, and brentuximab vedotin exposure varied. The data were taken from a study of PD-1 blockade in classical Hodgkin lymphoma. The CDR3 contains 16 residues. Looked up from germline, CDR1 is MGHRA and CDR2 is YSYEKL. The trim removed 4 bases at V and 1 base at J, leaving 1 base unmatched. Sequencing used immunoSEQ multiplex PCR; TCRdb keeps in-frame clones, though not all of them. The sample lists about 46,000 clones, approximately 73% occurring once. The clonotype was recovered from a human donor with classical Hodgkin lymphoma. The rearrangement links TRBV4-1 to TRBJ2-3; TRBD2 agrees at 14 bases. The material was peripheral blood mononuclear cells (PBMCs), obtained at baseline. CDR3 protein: CASSPGLAGGTDTQYF. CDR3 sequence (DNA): TGCGCCAGCAGCCCGGGACTAGCGGGGGGCACAGATACGCAGTATTTT.